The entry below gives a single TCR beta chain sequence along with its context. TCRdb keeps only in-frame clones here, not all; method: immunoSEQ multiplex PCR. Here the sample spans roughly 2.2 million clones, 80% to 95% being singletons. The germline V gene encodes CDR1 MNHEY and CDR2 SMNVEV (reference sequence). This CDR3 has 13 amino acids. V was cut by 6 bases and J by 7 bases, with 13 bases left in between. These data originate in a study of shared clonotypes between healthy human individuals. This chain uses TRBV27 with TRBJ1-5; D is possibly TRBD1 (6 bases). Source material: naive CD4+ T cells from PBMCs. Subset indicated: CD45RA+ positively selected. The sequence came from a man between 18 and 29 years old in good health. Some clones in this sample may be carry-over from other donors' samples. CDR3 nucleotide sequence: TGTGCCAGCAGGTCGCAGGGGAAACAGCCCCAGCATTTT. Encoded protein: CASRSQGKQPQHF.